These T cell receptor beta chains were read from a single sample in a study of PD-1 blockade in mismatch repair-deficient tumors. Some clones are missing from TCRdb's copy, which holds only in-frame ones; the method was immunoSEQ multiplex PCR. This table holds about 84,000 clones, 81% found once. The sample in question was peripheral blood, obtained 12 weeks after starting pembrolizumab. The origin of the receptors is an adult with mismatch repair-deficient cancer. Both conserved end residues are part of each CDR3.

CDR3 protein	V gene	J gene
CASSLGGLAGGYEQYF	TRBV7-2	TRBJ2-7
CASTASDTQYF	TRBV6-1	TRBJ2-3
CASRNREDYGYTF	TRBV2	TRBJ1-2
CASSTRQGGNTIYF	TRBV19	TRBJ1-3
CASSITRGAEAFF	TRBV28	TRBJ1-1
CATSRGQGYGYTF	TRBV15	TRBJ1-2
CASSIESTEGYTF	TRBV19	TRBJ1-2
CASSLEQGWYEQYF	TRBV11-2	TRBJ2-7
CASSKGDRLDTQYF	TRBV5-1	TRBJ2-3
CASTPVTNTEAFF	TRBV19	TRBJ1-1
CTGQVDTEAFF	TRBV29-1	TRBJ1-1
CASQGWINIQYF	TRBV2	TRBJ2-4
CASSFANNQPQHF	TRBV27	TRBJ1-5
CASSVTRGPGTYGYTF	TRBV6-1	TRBJ1-2
CASSPGGNNLLRRTDTQYF	TRBV7-2	TRBJ2-3
CAWSVRGGNIQYF	TRBV30	TRBJ2-4
CASSYRGLGGSGANVLTF	TRBV7-8	TRBJ2-6
CASSIGKGLDTQYF	TRBV19	TRBJ2-3
CASSSDRGTYNEQFF	TRBV7-2	TRBJ2-1
CASSLDLNTEAFF	TRBV5-1	TRBJ1-1
CASSLIRDKDEKLFF	TRBV18	TRBJ1-4
CASSIGQGGFGTEAFF	TRBV19	TRBJ1-1
CAWEVGTGGYTF	TRBV30	TRBJ1-2
CASRPGTEFHYGYTF	TRBV5-1	TRBJ1-2
CASSLGRGGAPDEQYF	TRBV11-3	TRBJ2-7
CASSYDGRVHETQYF	TRBV5-1	TRBJ2-5
CASSFGGGRRRAF	TRBV7-2	TRBJ1-2
CASSPPLRGTGELFF	TRBV18	TRBJ2-2
CATTHGGAISTDTQYF	TRBV15	TRBJ2-3
CASSPAGQVATDTQYF	TRBV2	TRBJ2-3
CASSKEGGAEETQYF	TRBV21-1	TRBJ2-5
CAIRGGQNYEQYF	TRBV10-3	TRBJ2-7
CASSVDWADTQYF	TRBV9	TRBJ2-3
CASSLAGQGGVRLETQYF	TRBV5-1	TRBJ2-5
CASSLEDEQYF	TRBV7-9	TRBJ2-7
CASSLNTALEQFF	TRBV11-2	TRBJ2-1
CASSLPAGPTGNTIYF	TRBV19	TRBJ1-3
CASSSLTVESGTDTQYF	TRBV5-6	TRBJ2-3
CATMSPPNEQFF	TRBV10-3	TRBJ2-1
CASSPMGGLHDEQFF	TRBV7-9	TRBJ2-1
CATSRDWGGYEQYF	TRBV15	TRBJ2-7
CASREVAGALLGANVLTF	TRBV28	TRBJ2-6
CASSPGGGGNIQYF	TRBV18	TRBJ2-4
CASSRVRTNTEAFF	TRBV7-9	TRBJ1-1
CASSPGIYEQYF	TRBV11-2	TRBJ2-7
CASSFSAGVNEQYF	TRBV27	TRBJ2-7
CASSQDSNYGYTF	TRBV19	TRBJ1-2
CASTLRGSGGYTF	TRBV10-2	TRBJ1-2
CASSRWASTNTGELFF	TRBV5-4	TRBJ2-2
CASSLTGGLYEQYF	TRBV27	TRBJ2-7
CASSEGQIMNTEAFF	TRBV9	TRBJ1-1
CASRHVGLAAYNEQFF	TRBV28	TRBJ2-1
CASSLGLDTEAFF	TRBV19	TRBJ1-1
CASSLSEGDYYGYTF	TRBV7-9	TRBJ1-2
CASSPQVSSYNEQFF	TRBV9	TRBJ2-1
CAWSGTGNGYTF	TRBV30	TRBJ1-2
CASSPTSFNTGELFF	TRBV4-1	TRBJ2-2
CASSLGQGGEAFF	TRBV27	TRBJ1-1
CVTSPRAGGYNEQFF	TRBV5-4	TRBJ2-1
CASSQTPSVLGANVLTF	TRBV4-2	TRBJ2-6